Listed here are 10 T cell receptor beta chains from one sample, sequenced in a study of cytomegalovirus exposure and HLA in healthy donors. Clones were read by immunoSEQ multiplex PCR, and TCRdb kept only the in-frame ones, dropping some. Seen here are about 180,000 clones, 75% to 90% observed once, and the top ten hold roughly 15%. The specimen was PBMCs. These receptors all stem from a man between 18 and 29 years old in good health and CMV-seropositive.

The chain recombines TRBV10-3 with TRBJ2-1; 9 positions agree with TRBD2. Looked up from germline, CDR1 is ENHRY and CDR2 is SYGVKD. The CDR3 loop spans 13 amino acids. J lost 5 bases, V lost 10 bases, and 6 bases had no gene match. CDR3 amino acids: CATRLADDNEQFF. The CDR3 DNA is TGTGCCACCCGACTAGCGGATGACAATGAGCAGTTCTTC.

V usage is TRBV9 and J usage is TRBJ1-3; unclear D gene. Between the trimmed V and J ends, which lost 5 bases and 2 bases, there was a span of 8 bases. The germline gives CDR1 SGDLS, CDR2 YYNGEE. The CDR3 has 13 residues. The chain's CDR3 is CASSPSPGNTIYF. CDR3 bases: TGTGCCAGCAGTCCTAGCCCTGGAAACACCATATATTTT.

In this sample, this clone turned up once. The chain joins TRBV7-9 to TRBJ1-5, with TRBD1 as a possible D gene (6 bases). Trimming took 3 bases from V and 3 from J, leaving 12 bases between them. The CDR3 length is 15 residues. Germline V gene sequence: CDR1 SEHNR, CDR2 FQNEAQ (reference sequence). The CDR3 DNA reads TGTGCCAGCAGCTTGGACAGCGTTTCCAATCAGCCCCAGCATTTT. This sequence encodes CASSLDSVSNQPQHF.

The CDR3 sequence is CASSPTPRGPYNEQFF. DNA for the CDR3: TGTGCCAGCAGCCCCACCCCCAGGGGGCCGTACAATGAGCAGTTCTTC. The chain recombines TRBV7-9 with TRBJ2-1; 8 nucleotides align to TRBD1. With V trimmed by 5 bases and J by 4 bases, 10 bases remained unmatched. CDR1 is SEHNR and CDR2 is FQNEAQ in the germline V gene (reference sequence). CDR3 size: 16 residues.

In its sample, this clone was seen a few times. The CDR3, as DNA: TGCGCCAGCAGCACTACTTCCGGGACAGGGGGCCACGAGCAGTACTTC. Amino acids: CASSTTSGTGGHEQYF. V gene TRBV5-1 combines with J gene TRBJ2-7, with 12 bases matching TRBD1. Trimming took 4 bases from V and 5 from J; bases not matched to a gene: 10. Germline CDR1 SGHRS, CDR2 YFSETQ. The CDR3 runs to 16 residues.

The V gene is TRBV29-1, the J gene TRBJ2-1; TRBD2 aligns across 7 bases. In germline, CDR1 is SQVTM, CDR2 ANQGSEA. The CDR3 runs to 14 residues. The junction had 15 bases not matched to a gene; V was cut back by 7 bases and J by 9 bases. This CDR3 reads CSAELAANAGEQFF. CDR3 nucleotides: TGCAGCGCAGAGCTAGCGGCCAACGCGGGTGAGCAGTTCTTC.

This clone was picked up one time. This chain connects TRBV2 to TRBJ1-1; 7 bases are a match to TRBD1. The V gene end was trimmed by 4 bases and the J gene end by 7 bases; junction bases not matched to a gene: 15. This CDR3 spans 16 amino acids. Looked up from germline, CDR1 is SNHLY and CDR2 is FYNNEI. CDR3 DNA sequence: TGTGCCAGCAGTGTGCCCCGGGACAGCGAGTCATTTGAAGCTTTCTTT. Translating it yields CASSVPRDSESFEAFF.

This chain connects TRBV30 to TRBJ1-1; TRBD1 might be the D (5 bases). Trimming removed 5 bases at V and 5 bases at J, with 18 bases between. From germline, CDR1 is GTSNPN and CDR2 SVGIG (reference sequence). There are 14 residues in the CDR3. DNA for the CDR3: TGTGCCTGGGCCCGGGGGGGAGTATTAACTGAAGCTTTCTTT. This translates into CAWARGGVLTEAFF.

The chain carries TRBV7-9 and TRBJ2-7, with D uncertain. The V gene's germline CDR1 is SEHNR and CDR2 FQNEAQ (reference sequence). The CDR3 sequence is 13 residues long. V lost 5 bases and J 1 base, leaving 9 bases between the germline ends. CDR3 DNA: TGTGCCAGCAGCCCCTCCGGTTCCTACGAGCAGTACTTC. This translates into CASSPSGSYEQYF.

This clone showed up just a few times. This chain links TRBV6-5 with TRBJ2-2, with D perhaps TRBD2 (7 bases). This CDR3 region has 16 residues. Germline CDR1 MNHEY, CDR2 SVGAGI. Trimming left V 0 bases short and J 2 bases short, with 10 bases between. CDR3 protein: CASSYSAGANTGELFF. The CDR3 DNA is TGTGCCAGCAGTTACTCCGCGGGGGCAAACACCGGGGAGCTGTTTTTT.